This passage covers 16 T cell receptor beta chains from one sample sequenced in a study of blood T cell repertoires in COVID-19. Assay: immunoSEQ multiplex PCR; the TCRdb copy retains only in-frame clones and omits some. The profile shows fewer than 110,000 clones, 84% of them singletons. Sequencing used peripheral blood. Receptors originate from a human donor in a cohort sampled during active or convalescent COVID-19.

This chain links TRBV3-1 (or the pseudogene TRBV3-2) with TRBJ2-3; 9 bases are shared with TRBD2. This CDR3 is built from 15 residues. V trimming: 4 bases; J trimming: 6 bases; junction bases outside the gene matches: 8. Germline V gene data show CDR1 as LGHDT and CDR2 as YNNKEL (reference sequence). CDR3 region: CASSRYSGGGDTQYF. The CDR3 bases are TGTGCCAGCAGCCGTTATAGCGGGGGAGGGGATACGCAGTATTTT.

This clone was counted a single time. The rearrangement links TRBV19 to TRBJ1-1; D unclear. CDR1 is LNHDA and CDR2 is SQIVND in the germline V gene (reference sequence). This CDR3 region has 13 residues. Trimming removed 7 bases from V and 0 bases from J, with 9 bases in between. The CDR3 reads CASKQILNTEAFF. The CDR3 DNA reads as TGTGCCAGTAAGCAAATCTTGAACACTGAAGCTTTCTTT.

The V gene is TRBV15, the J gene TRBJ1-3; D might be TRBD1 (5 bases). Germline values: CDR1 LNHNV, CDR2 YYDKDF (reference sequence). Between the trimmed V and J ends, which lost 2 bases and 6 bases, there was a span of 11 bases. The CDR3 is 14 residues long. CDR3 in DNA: TGTGCCACCAGCAGAACAGGCTTTGTAAACACCATATATTTT. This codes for CATSRTGFVNTIYF. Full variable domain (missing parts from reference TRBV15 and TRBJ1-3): DAMVIQNPRYQVTQFGKPVTLSCSQTLNHNVMYWYQQKSSQAPKLLFHYYDKDFNNEADTPDNFQSRRPNTSFCFLDIRSPGLGDTAMYLCATSRTGFVNTIYFGEGSWLTVV.

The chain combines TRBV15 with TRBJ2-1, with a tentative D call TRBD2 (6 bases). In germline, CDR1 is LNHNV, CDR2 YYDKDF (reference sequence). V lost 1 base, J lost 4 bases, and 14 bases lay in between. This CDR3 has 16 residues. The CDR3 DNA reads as TGTGCCACCAGCAGAGGGGGCACCGGAGGGTACAATGAGCAGTTCTTC. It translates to CATSRGGTGGYNEQFF.

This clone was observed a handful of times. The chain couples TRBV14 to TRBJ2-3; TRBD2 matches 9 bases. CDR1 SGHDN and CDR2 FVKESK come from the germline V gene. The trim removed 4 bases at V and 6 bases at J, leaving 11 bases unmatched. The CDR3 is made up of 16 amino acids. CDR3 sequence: CASSPRGSGGADTQYF. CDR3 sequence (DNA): TGTGCCAGCAGCCCCCGGGGTAGCGGGGGTGCGGATACGCAGTATTTT.

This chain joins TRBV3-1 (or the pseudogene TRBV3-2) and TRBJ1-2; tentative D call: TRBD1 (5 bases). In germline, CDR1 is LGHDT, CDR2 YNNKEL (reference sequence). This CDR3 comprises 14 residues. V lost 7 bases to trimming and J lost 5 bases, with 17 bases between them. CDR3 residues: CASMGGSVVYGYTF. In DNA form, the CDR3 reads TGTGCCAGCATGGGGGGTTCGGTCGTTTATGGCTACACCTTC.

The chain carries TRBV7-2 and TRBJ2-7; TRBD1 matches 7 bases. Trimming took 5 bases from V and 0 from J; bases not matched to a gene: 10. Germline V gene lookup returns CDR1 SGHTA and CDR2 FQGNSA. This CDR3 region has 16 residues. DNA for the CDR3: TGTGCCAGCAGCCCGACGACAGGGTTGAGCTCCTACGAGCAGTACTTC. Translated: CASSPTTGLSSYEQYF.

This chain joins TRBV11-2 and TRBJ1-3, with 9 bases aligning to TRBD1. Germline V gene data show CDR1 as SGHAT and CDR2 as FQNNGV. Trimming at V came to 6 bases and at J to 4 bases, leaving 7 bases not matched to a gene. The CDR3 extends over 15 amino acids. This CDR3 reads CASSPGTGNGNTIYF. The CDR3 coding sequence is TGTGCCAGCAGTCCAGGGACAGGGAACGGAAACACCATATATTTT.

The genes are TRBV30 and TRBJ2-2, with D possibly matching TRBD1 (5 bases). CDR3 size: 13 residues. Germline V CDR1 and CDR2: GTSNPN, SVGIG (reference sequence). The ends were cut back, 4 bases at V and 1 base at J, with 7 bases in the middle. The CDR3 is CAWNQGNTGELFF. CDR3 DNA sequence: TGTGCCTGGAATCAGGGGAACACCGGGGAGCTGTTTTTT.

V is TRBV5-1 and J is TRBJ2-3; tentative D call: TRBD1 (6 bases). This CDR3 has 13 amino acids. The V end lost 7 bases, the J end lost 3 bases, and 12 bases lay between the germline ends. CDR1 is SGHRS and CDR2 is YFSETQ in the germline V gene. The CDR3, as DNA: TGCGCCAGCCGACCAGGGGCTACAGATACGCAGTATTTT. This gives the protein CASRPGATDTQYF. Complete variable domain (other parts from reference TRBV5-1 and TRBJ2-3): KAGVTQTPRYLIKTRGQQVTLSCSPISGHRSVSWYQQTPGQGLQFLFEYFSETQRNKGNFPGRFSGRQFSNSRSEMNVSTLELGDSALYLCASRPGATDTQYFGPGTRLTVL.

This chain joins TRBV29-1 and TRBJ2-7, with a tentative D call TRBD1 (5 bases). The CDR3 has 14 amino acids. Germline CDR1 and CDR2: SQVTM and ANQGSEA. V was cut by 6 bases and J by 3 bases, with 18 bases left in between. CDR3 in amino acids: CSVLDSSLGYEQYF. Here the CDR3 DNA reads TGCAGCGTGCTCGACAGTAGCCTAGGCTACGAGCAGTACTTC.

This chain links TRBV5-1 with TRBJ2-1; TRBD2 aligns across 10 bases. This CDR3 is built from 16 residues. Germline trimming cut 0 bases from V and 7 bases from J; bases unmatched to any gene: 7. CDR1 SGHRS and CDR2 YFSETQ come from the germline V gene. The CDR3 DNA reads TGCGCCAGCAGCTTGGTCGGGACTAGCGTCGTGAATGAGCAGTTCTTC. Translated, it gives CASSLVGTSVVNEQFF.

CDR3 in amino acids: CASSEGQGEATGELFF. DNA of the CDR3: TGTGCCAGCAGTGAAGGGCAGGGGGAGGCCACCGGGGAGCTGTTTTTT. The chain carries TRBV6-1 and TRBJ2-2; maybe TRBD1 (7 bases). V was trimmed by 1 base and J by 4 bases, leaving 13 bases between them. The germline V gene encodes CDR1 MNHNS and CDR2 SASEGT. The CDR3 is 16 residues long.

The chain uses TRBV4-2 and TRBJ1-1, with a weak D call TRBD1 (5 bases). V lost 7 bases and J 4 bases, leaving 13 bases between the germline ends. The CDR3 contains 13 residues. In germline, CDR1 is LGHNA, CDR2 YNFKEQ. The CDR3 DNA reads TGTGCCAGCACCGTAGACAGAGGCACTGAAGCTTTCTTT. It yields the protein CASTVDRGTEAFF.

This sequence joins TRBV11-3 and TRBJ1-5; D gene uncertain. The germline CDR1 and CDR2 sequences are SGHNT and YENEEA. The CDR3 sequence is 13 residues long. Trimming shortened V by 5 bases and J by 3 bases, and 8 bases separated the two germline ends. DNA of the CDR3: TGTGCCAGCAGCCCTAGTGCCAATCAGCCCCAGCATTTT. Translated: CASSPSANQPQHF.

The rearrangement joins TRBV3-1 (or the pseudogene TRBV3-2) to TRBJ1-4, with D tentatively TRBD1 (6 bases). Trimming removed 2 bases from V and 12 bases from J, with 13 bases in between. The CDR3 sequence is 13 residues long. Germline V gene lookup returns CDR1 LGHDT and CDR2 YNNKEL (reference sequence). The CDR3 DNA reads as TGTGCCAGCAGCCAAAGCCGTGAGGGGGAACTGTTTTTT. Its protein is CASSQSREGELFF.